This record concerns one T cell receptor (beta chain) sequence. Its antigen is not yet known. No base qualities exist here, and no much larger clone lies one base off it. The data originate from a study of CD8 T cells in Susac syndrome (dated by TCRdb to the late 2010s). About the full investigation: Whether CD8+ T cell activation and differentiation in Susac syndrome was antigen driven was tested using repertoire sequencing. CD8+ T cell repertoire clonality was compared between some 12 healthy donors, roughly 14 Susac syndrome patients and 15 multiple sclerosis patients.

RNA was extracted using the RNeasy kit, and roughly 0.5 to 1 microgram was reverse transcribed with random hexamers. The immunoSEQ multiplex PCR assay, covering 54 Vbeta and 13 Jbeta segments, was used to amplify TCR beta CDR3 regions. To correct PCR amplification bias, a synthetic template baseline was used for both primer optimization and computational correction. Per the original workflow: Reads were annotated to V, D and J genes according to IMGT and were analyzed with immunoSEQ Analyzer, with only productive sequences retained. Clonality was calculated as one minus the Shannon entropy normalized by log2 of the number of productive unique sequences. Public and private clones were assessed among the 100 most prevalent clones of each patient and control. Clones were defined as Susac-specific if absent from the healthy and MS cohorts, from around 1,100 published viral clones and from other ImmuneACCESS disease sequences. Using fastp trimming at Q25 and MiXCR clonotype assembly, TCRdb reanalyzed the public sequencing data and kept in-frame beta chains. Records with the same CDR3 protein are collapsed into one entry carrying the most frequent genes and DNA. TCRdb's processing, not the authors', yielded these V and J calls. This sample is represented by 160,000 or so distinct CDR3 sequences; approximately 93% of them were singletons. The top ten clones comprise 0.2% to 0.25% of the sample.

Paper-wide results and their limitations: The study acknowledged that relatively few individuals were included in the TCR sequencing and HLA analysis.

High-throughput TCR beta sequencing profiled peripheral blood CD8+ and CD4+ T cells from healthy donors, Susac syndrome patients and multiple sclerosis patients. The multiple sclerosis controls were treatment-naive patients whose relapsing-remitting disease, either stable or active, fulfilled the revised McDonald criteria. Bulk CD8+ and CD4+ T cells were purified magnetically by negative isolation, whereas CD8+ TEMRA cells were enriched by FACS. Blood was drawn into EDTA tubes, processed within 24 hours, and PBMCs were isolated by density gradient centrifugation. PBMCs intended for TCR sequencing were cryopreserved in liquid nitrogen and were subsequently thawed in a 37 degrees C water bath. A purity of at least 90% was achieved for sorted or isolated CD4+, CD8+ and CD8+ TEMRA cells. The CDR3 measures 17 amino acids from cysteine to phenylalanine. Only the CDR3 DNA is retained, 51 bases long and in frame from the first base. Trimming removed 2 bases from V and 1 base from J; the gene matches leave 3 bases unexplained. The germline V gene gives CDR1 as SGHAT and CDR2 as FQNNGV.

The sample consisted of CD8+ T cells from PBMCs. This sequence was found in a human donor with multiple sclerosis. The sequence joins TRBV11-2 to TRBJ2-5, with 14 bases matching TRBD2. The CDR3 amino acid sequence is: CASSLPGTSGGQETQYF. The sequence in DNA is TGTGCCAGCAGCTTACCAGGGACTAGCGGGGGCCAAGAGACCCAGTACTTC.